This T cell receptor (beta chain) derives from a study of shared clonotypes between healthy human individuals. Whole-study results and caveats: Clonotypes which were not shared had lower generation probabilities than clonotypes that all four donors shared.

To note about this clone: Its antigen is as yet unknown.

CD45RO-negative CD8 cells positively selected for CCR7 made up the naive population, which excluded terminally differentiated effector memory CD45RA+ cells. Only in-frame clones appear in the TCRdb table, and some are missing; sequencing was by immunoSEQ multiplex PCR. The sample has about 550,000 clones, roughly 95% seen once. The CDR3 sequence is 16 residues long. CDR1 is SNHLY, CDR2 FYNNEI, per germline. V shed 3 bases, J shed 4 bases, and the junction held 10 bases outside the gene matches. Sequenced input: naive CD8+ T cells sorted from blood. The origin of this receptor is a woman in her twenties or thirties in good health. The chain employs TRBV2 and TRBJ2-3, with TRBD2 matching 7 bases. CDR3 protein: CASSDLWAGAPDTQYF. The DNA of the CDR3 is TGTGCCAGCAGTGACCTTTGGGCGGGAGCCCCAGATACGCAGTATTTT.